A selection of T cell receptor beta chains follows, all from one sample in a study of PD-1 blockade in classical Hodgkin lymphoma. The data were produced by immunoSEQ multiplex PCR, yet TCRdb's version contains in-frame clones alone and is incomplete. The sample holds 70,000 or so clones; 85% to 95% are singletons and the top ten take about 2.6%. The source material was peripheral blood mononuclear cells (PBMCs). All receptors come from a human donor with classical Hodgkin lymphoma. Both conserved end residues are part of each CDR3.

TRBV6-6	TRBJ2-7	15	CASRQTGGVFYEQYF
TRBV29-1	TRBJ2-5	13	CSVERQGEETQYF
TRBV6-4	TRBJ2-5	16	CASSDPRQGRIETQYF
TRBV28	TRBJ2-7	13	CASSLTLAREQYF
TRBV2	TRBJ2-7	15	CASSEAGLAGGGQYF
TRBV4-1	TRBJ2-1	15	CASSQGLQGYNEQFF
TRBV5-6	TRBJ2-7	14	CASSPLGLTYEQYF
TRBV27	TRBJ1-5	18	CASSPVWTDYYSNQPQHF
TRBV9	TRBJ1-3	15	CASSQTGGGGNTIYF
TRBV27	TRBJ1-6	11	CASSGGGPLHF
TRBV9	TRBJ2-3	15	CASTAGGGRTDTQYF
TRBV5-1	TRBJ2-6	18	CASSLFLAGVSGANVLTF
TRBV4-3	TRBJ2-1	14	CASSQVGEGNEQFF
TRBV7-3	TRBJ2-2	15	CASSPTGANTGELFF
TRBV19	TRBJ1-1	11	CASQGSPGAFF
TRBV19	TRBJ2-7	13	CASRGTPSYEQYF
TRBV6-1	TRBJ1-3	16	CASSELRVPSGNTIYF
TRBV7-2	TRBJ2-7	15	CASSSRGSLSYEQYF
TRBV29-1	TRBJ2-2	17	CSVVGSGRGPNTGELFF
TRBV28	TRBJ1-1	14	CASTVDMWSTEAFF
TRBV28	TRBJ1-2	13	CASSSGQGYGYTF
TRBV5-1	TRBJ2-3	15	CASSESSKNTDTQYF
TRBV5-1	TRBJ1-1	15	CASSLVYGANTEAFF
TRBV4-1	TRBJ1-4	18	CASSQEWLTVVQNEKLFF